The T cell receptor (beta chain) described here comes from a study of response to subunit inactivated influenza vaccine. Study results and limitations: Authors suggested seasonal influenza vaccinations each recruit few new T cells.

This clonotype was found many times. Its specificity is unknown. Via MiXCR, TCRdb re-called the RT-PCR reads, giving one row per CDR3 protein. The sample gives around 520,000 distinct CDR3 sequences, 25% of which show up once; 1.9% is in the top ten. The germline V gene encodes CDR1 MDHEN and CDR2 SYDVKM. The CDR3 spans 15 residues. V was pared by 5 bases and J by 2 bases, with 4 bases of the junction left unmatched. The V call is TRBV28, the J call TRBJ2-7, with TRBD2 matching 12 bases. The source was CD4+ T cells sorted from PBMCs, collected around 5 days after vaccination. This sequence was found in a man in his fifties who received an inactivated influenza vaccine. The CDR3 spells CASSPSSGRAYEQYF. The CDR3 nucleotides are TGTGCCAGCAGTCCCTCTAGCGGGAGGGCCTACGAGCAGTACTTC.